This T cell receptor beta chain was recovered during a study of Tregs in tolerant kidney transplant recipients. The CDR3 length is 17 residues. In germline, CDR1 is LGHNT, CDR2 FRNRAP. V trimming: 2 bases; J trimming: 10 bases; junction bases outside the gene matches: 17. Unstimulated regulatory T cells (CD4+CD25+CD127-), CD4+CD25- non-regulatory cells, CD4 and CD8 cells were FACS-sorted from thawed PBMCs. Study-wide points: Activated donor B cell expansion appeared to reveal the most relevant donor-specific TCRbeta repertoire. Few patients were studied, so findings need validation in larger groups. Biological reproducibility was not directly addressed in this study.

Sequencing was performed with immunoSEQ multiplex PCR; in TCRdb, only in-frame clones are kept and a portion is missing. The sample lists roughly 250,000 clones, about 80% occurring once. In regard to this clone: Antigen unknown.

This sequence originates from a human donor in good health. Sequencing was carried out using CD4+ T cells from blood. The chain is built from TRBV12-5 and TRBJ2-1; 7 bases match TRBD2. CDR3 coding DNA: TGTGCTAGTGGTTTGACACCTGGACTAGATCCCCCTGACGAGCAGTTCTTC. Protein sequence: CASGLTPGLDPPDEQFF.